This T cell receptor (beta chain) stems from a study of Graves' ophthalmopathy and Graves' hyperthyroidism. Study in general: Blood was drawn at initial diagnosis, before any treatment.

Study-wide findings and caveats: Blood also harbored most expanded thyroid clonotypes above 0.001 frequency.

For repertoire sequencing, the TCR beta CDR3 regions were amplified from RNA transcripts. Second-round multiplex PCR came after first-round RT-PCR with HTBI primers. MiXCR, run by TCRdb on the multiplex PCR reads, gives a single entry per CDR3 protein. Of about 700,000 distinct CDR3 sequences in the sample, 35% to 50% were seen once. The study excluded patients with other autoimmune diseases, uncontrolled infections, pregnancy or lactation. CDR1 and CDR2 (germline): SGHAT, FQNNGV. V shed 9 bases and J 8 bases; nucleotides not matched to a gene: 15. This CDR3 comprises 16 residues. In the case of this clonotype: Its antigen is unidentified.

The sequenced sample consisted of peripheral blood. The TCR was taken from an adult man with Graves' ophthalmopathy. The rearrangement uses TRBV11-2 and TRBJ1-4; TRBD1 matches 10 bases. The DNA for the CDR3 is TGTGCCAGTCAGCTTAGCCCGACAGGGGGCGGGGAAAAACTGTTTTTT. Translated: CASQLSPTGGGEKLFF.